These 27 T cell receptor beta chains came from one sample sequenced in a study of T cells in Graves' hyperthyroidism and ophthalmopathy. RNA transcripts gave rise to amplified TCR beta CDR3 regions. HTBI primers were employed in a first-round RT-PCR of the TCR CDR3. TCRdb re-called the multiplex PCR reads through MiXCR, storing one row per CDR3 protein. The table lists around 540,000 distinct CDR3 sequences, approximately 44% of them singletons, with roughly 8.2% in the top ten. What was sequenced was peripheral blood or thyroid tissue (not recorded which). The receptors derive from a woman aged 18-29 years with Graves' hyperthyroidism.

The V call is TRBV7-2, the J call TRBJ2-5; 8 bases map to TRBD2. The V and J ends lost 5 bases and 5 bases, in that order; junction bases with no gene match: 13. Germline V CDR1 and CDR2: SGHTA, FQGNSA. The CDR3 is 16 amino acids. This chain's CDR3 is CASSPRVAGPRETQYF. The DNA for the CDR3 is TGTGCCAGCAGCCCCCGGGTAGCGGGACCCCGGGAGACCCAGTACTTC. The full variable domain, with the rest looked up from reference TRBV7-2 and TRBJ2-5, is GAGVSQSPSNKVTEKGKDVELRCDPISGHTALYWYRQSLGQGLEFLIYFQGNSAPDKSGLPSDRFSAERTGGSVSTLTIQRTQQEDSAVYLCASSPRVAGPRETQYFGPGTRLLVL.

CDR3 sequence reads: CATSGLAGRRAGFNTGELFF. The CDR3, as DNA: TGTGCCACCAGTGGTCTAGCGGGAAGGCGCGCGGGATTTAACACCGGGGAGCTGTTTTTT. The chain couples TRBV24-1 to TRBJ2-2, with 9 bases that match TRBD2. The CDR3 spans 20 residues. Germline V gene lookup returns CDR1 KGHDR and CDR2 SFDVKD. The V and J ends lost 5 bases and 2 bases, in that order; junction bases with no gene match: 17.

In regard to this clonotype: Just one base apart from a much larger clone, this may be a read error. This chain links TRBV24-1 with TRBJ1-3; tentatively, D is TRBD1 (6 bases). Looked up from germline, CDR1 is KGHDR and CDR2 is SFDVKD. The CDR3 loop spans 15 amino acids. This CDR3 is CATASGAGGGNAIYF. DNA of the CDR3: TGTGCCACCGCTTCGGGGGCCGGTGGAGGAAACGCCATATATTTT.

The rearrangement uses TRBV6-1 and TRBJ1-5, with D perhaps matching TRBD1 (6 bases). CDR1 is MNHNS and CDR2 is SASEGT in the germline V gene. The CDR3 is 15 residues long. V dropped 6 bases and J dropped 4 bases, with 16 bases sitting between them. CDR3 loop: CASSRTGMGNQPQHF. CDR3 nucleotides: TGTGCCAGCAGCCGCACAGGGATGGGAAATCAGCCCCAGCATTTT.

This clonotype was detected ten times or more. CDR3 sequence: CAISESFSANQPQHF. The CDR3 DNA is TGTGCCATCAGTGAGTCTTTCTCAGCAAATCAGCCCCAGCATTTT. V usage is TRBV10-3 and J usage is TRBJ1-5, with unresolved D. The germline gives CDR1 ENHRY, CDR2 SYGVKD. The CDR3 length is 15 residues. V lost 0 bases and J lost 4, with 10 bases in between.

In its sample, this clonotype was seen a few times. The chain has TRBV19 and TRBJ1-2; a possible D gene is TRBD1 (6 bases). The CDR3 has 14 amino acids. Trimming took 11 bases from V and 2 from J, leaving 18 bases between them. From germline, CDR1 is LNHDA and CDR2 SQIVND (reference sequence). CDR3 protein: CAWSTGPMNYGYTF. The CDR3 coding sequence is TGTGCCTGGAGTACAGGGCCGATGAACTATGGCTACACCTTC.

This clonotype was recorded a few times. The CDR3 spells CASSQGPGLFF. The CDR3, as DNA: TGTGCCAGCAGCCAAGGGCCCGGGCTGTTTTTT. This chain links TRBV9 with TRBJ1-4, with no clear D. The germline CDR1 and CDR2 sequences are SGDLS and YYNGEE. Trimming shortened V by 4 bases and J by 14 bases, and 12 bases separated the two germline ends. This CDR3 region has 11 residues.

The chain couples TRBV20-1 to TRBJ1-6, with D perhaps TRBD1 (5 bases). This CDR3 is built from 13 residues. CDR1 and CDR2 (germline): DFQATT, SNEGSKA (reference sequence). Trimming took off 1 base at V and 11 bases at J, with 12 bases between the two ends. The DNA for the CDR3 is TGCAGTGCTAGAGTCCTCGCAGGGACACCCCTCCACTTT. This translates into CSARVLAGTPLHF.

This chain uses TRBV25-1 with TRBJ1-5; 7 bases map to TRBD1. Germline assignment: CDR1 MGHDK and CDR2 SYGVNS. Germline trimming cut 3 bases from V and 2 bases from J; bases unmatched to any gene: 7. The CDR3 is made up of 16 amino acids. The CDR3 reads CASSDSYRGCNQPQHF. DNA for the CDR3: TGTGCCAGCAGTGACTCATACAGGGGTTGCAATCAGCCCCAGCATTTT.

At least ten counts were recorded for this clonotype. The chain joins TRBV7-2 to TRBJ1-3; D is uncertain. V dropped 4 bases and J dropped 0 bases, with 4 bases sitting between them. Germline V gene lookup returns CDR1 SGHTA and CDR2 FQGNSA. The CDR3 contains 13 residues. The CDR3 sequence: CASSSNSGNTIYF. The CDR3 DNA reads TGTGCCAGCAGCTCAAACTCTGGAAACACCATATATTTT.

The rearrangement uses TRBV6-5 and TRBJ1-2; maybe TRBD1 (6 bases). Trimming stripped 5 bases from V and 6 bases from J, with 13 bases between. This CDR3 has 13 residues. The germline gives CDR1 MNHEY, CDR2 SVGAGI. The CDR3 spells CASSPHRADGYTF. In DNA, the CDR3 is TGTGCCAGCAGTCCCCACAGGGCTGATGGCTACACCTTC.

This clonotype was detected only a few times. The chain couples TRBV13 to TRBJ2-5, with a weak D call TRBD2 (6 bases). CDR1 and CDR2 (germline): PRHDT, FYEKMQ (reference sequence). V lost 4 bases and J 2 bases, leaving 11 bases between the germline ends. The CDR3 is 14 amino acids. The CDR3 DNA reads TGTGCCAGCAGCTCCCGGGACTTACAAGAGACCCAGTACTTC. Its protein is CASSSRDLQETQYF. Filled out from reference TRBV13 and TRBJ2-5, the complete variable domain reads AAGVIQSPRHLIKEKRETATLKCYPIPRHDTVYWYQQGPGQDPQFLISFYEKMQSDKGSIPDRFSAQQFSDYHSELNMSSLELGDSALYFCASSSRDLQETQYFGPGTRLLVL.

This clonotype showed up many times. The rearrangement uses TRBV24-1 and TRBJ2-2; TRBD2 aligns across 10 bases. This CDR3 contains 16 residues. CDR1 KGHDR and CDR2 SFDVKD come from the germline V gene. V was clipped by 4 bases and J by 5 bases; unmatched bases: 6. The CDR3 is CATSEVAGGPTGELFF. In DNA form, the CDR3 reads TGTGCCACCAGTGAAGTAGCGGGAGGCCCGACCGGGGAGCTGTTTTTT.

The chain employs TRBV7-6 and TRBJ2-7; TRBD1 agrees at 7 bases. V trimming: 5 bases; J trimming: 7 bases; junction bases outside the gene matches: 8. The CDR3 contains 13 residues. The germline CDR1 and CDR2 sequences are SGHVS and FNYEAQ. Here the CDR3 reads CASSRGRGTEQYF. DNA for the CDR3: TGTGCCAGCAGCCGGGGCAGGGGGACGGAGCAGTACTTC.

V gene TRBV29-1 combines with J gene TRBJ2-5, with D possibly TRBD1 on 6 matching bases. This CDR3 has 14 residues. The germline gives CDR1 SQVTM, CDR2 ANQGSEA. The germline V and J ends were trimmed by 8 bases and 5 bases, with 21 bases remaining between them. This CDR3 reads CSTDSGHRGETQYF. The DNA for the CDR3 is TGCAGCACCGACTCGGGACACCGTGGGGAGACCCAGTACTTC. Supplemented by reference TRBV29-1 and TRBJ2-5, the full variable domain reads SAVISQKPSRDICQRGTSLTIQCQVDSQVTMMFWYRQQPGQSLTLIATANQGSEATYESGFVIDKFPISRPNLTFSTLTVSNMSPEDSSIYLCSTDSGHRGETQYFGPGTRLLVL.

This clonotype appeared a few times. The chain employs TRBV7-2 and TRBJ1-2; D is perhaps TRBD1 (6 bases). Trimming shortened V by 3 bases and J by 4 bases, and 9 bases separated the two germline ends. CDR3 length equals 13 residues. In germline, CDR1 is SGHTA, CDR2 FQGNSA. CDR3 sequence reads: CASSFRTAYGYTF. The DNA of the CDR3 is TGTGCCAGCAGCTTTCGGACAGCCTATGGCTACACCTTC.

The chain employs TRBV29-1 and TRBJ1-2, with a possible D match to TRBD1 (5 bases). V was shortened by 6 bases and J by 6 bases, with 8 bases between the two germline ends. Germline-derived CDR1 and CDR2 are SQVTM and ANQGSEA. The CDR3 is made up of 10 amino acids. CDR3 region: CSVGGNGYTF. CDR3 nucleotide sequence: TGCAGCGTGGGGGGAAATGGCTACACCTTC.

This chain links TRBV10-2 with TRBJ2-3; 8 nucleotides match TRBD2. This CDR3 comprises 17 residues. Germline-derived CDR1 and CDR2 are WSHSY and SAAADI. The ends lost 2 bases at V and 5 bases at J; junction bases unmatched: 12. CDR3 in DNA: TGCGCCAGCAGTGAGGTTGGGGGCGTGCTAGCGGGAGATACGCAGTATTTT. Residues: CASSEVGGVLAGDTQYF.

This clonotype was observed once. A much more abundant neighbour one base away suggests this may be a read error. The chain uses TRBV29-1 and TRBJ1-5, with D perhaps matching TRBD1 (5 bases). Per the germline V gene, CDR1 is SQVTM and CDR2 is ANQGSEA. Trimming cost V 8 bases and J 6 bases, with 17 bases left between them. This CDR3 spans 13 amino acids. The CDR3 sequence is CSYRTTDSQPQHF. The CDR3 DNA reads as TGCAGCTACAGGACCACAGACAGTCAGCCCCAGCATTTT.

This rearrangement joins TRBV24-1 to TRBJ2-7, with D possibly TRBD1 on 5 matching bases. The germline gives CDR1 KGHDR, CDR2 SFDVKD. The germline V and J ends were trimmed by 0 bases and 6 bases, with 11 bases remaining between them. This CDR3 has 14 residues. CDR3 residues: CATSDLCRVGEQYF. DNA of the CDR3: TGTGCCACCAGTGATTTGTGCAGGGTGGGCGAGCAGTACTTC.

This clonotype was detected many times. The V call is TRBV10-3, the J call TRBJ1-2; D perhaps matches TRBD1 (6 bases). Germline CDR1 is ENHRY and CDR2 is SYGVKD. The CDR3 loop spans 15 amino acids. V dropped 4 bases and J dropped 3 bases, with 15 bases sitting between them. The CDR3 nucleotides are TGTGCCATCAGTGTGAGACAGGCTTTCGACTATGGCTACACCTTC. Its protein is CAISVRQAFDYGYTF.

The CDR3 reads CSRGRGTSPLHF. The CDR3 DNA sequence: TGCAGCAGGGGCAGGGGTACCTCACCCCTCCACTTT. The genes are TRBV29-1 and TRBJ1-6; D is perhaps TRBD1 (6 bases). From germline, CDR1 is SQVTM and CDR2 ANQGSEA. The CDR3 has 12 residues. Trimming shortened V by 8 bases and J by 10 bases, and 15 bases separated the two germline ends.

This clonotype showed up many times. The CDR3 DNA reads as TGTGCCAGCAGTTATTGGAGCGGCCAAGAGACCCAGTACTTC. Amino acid sequence: CASSYWSGQETQYF. The chain has TRBV6-6 and TRBJ2-5, with a possible D match to TRBD2 (5 bases). The CDR3 covers 14 residues. From germline, CDR1 is MNHNY and CDR2 SVGAGI (reference sequence). Trimming removed 3 bases at V and 1 base at J, with 9 bases between.

With regard to this clonotype: The junction departs from germline at one end; a sequencing error may be responsible. The chain combines TRBV29-1 with TRBJ2-7, with a tentative D call TRBD2 (6 bases). This CDR3 is 14 amino acids long. Germline-derived CDR1 and CDR2 are SQVTM and ANQGSEA. The CDR3 is CSVGGDGSSYEQCF. CDR3 bases: TGCAGCGTTGGGGGTGACGGGAGCTCCTACGAGCAGTGCTTC.

The chain carries TRBV15 and TRBJ1-1; 11 bases agree with TRBD1. CDR3 size: 16 residues. Germline-derived CDR1 and CDR2 are LNHNV and YYDKDF (reference sequence). V shed 5 bases, J shed 1 base, and the junction held 6 bases outside the gene matches. Written as DNA, the CDR3 is TGTGCCACCAGCTTCGGACAGGGGGCGCGGAACACTGAAGCTTTCTTT. Translation: CATSFGQGARNTEAFF.

The gene calls are TRBV29-1 and TRBJ1-4; maybe TRBD1 (6 bases). The V gene's germline CDR1 is SQVTM and CDR2 ANQGSEA. The CDR3 consists of 11 residues. The V end was cut by 5 bases, the J end by 10 bases, with 11 bases between. CDR3 protein: CSVTGWGKLFF. CDR3 nucleotides: TGCAGCGTTACAGGGTGGGGAAAACTGTTTTTT.

The chain links TRBV15 to TRBJ2-6; no reliable D call. Germline CDR1 and CDR2: LNHNV and YYDKDF (reference sequence). The V gene lost 3 bases and the J gene lost 4 bases, with 7 bases spanning the gap. The CDR3 has 14 amino acids. This CDR3 is CATSSASGANVLTF. The CDR3 DNA reads TGTGCCACCAGCAGCGCATCCGGGGCCAACGTCCTGACTTTC.